Below are 19 T cell receptor beta chains sequenced from a single sample in a study of CD4 T cells in relation to SARS-CoV-2 and coronaviruses. Sequencing was performed with immunoSEQ multiplex PCR; in TCRdb, only in-frame clones are kept and a portion is missing. The repertoire has 20,000 to 25,000 clones, less than 80% of them found once; the top ten carry roughly 22%. Their specific antigens are unknown. The unexposed donors gave CD4+ T cells in about 2011-2019, prior to COVID-19. CD4+ T cells were isolated from the cells after nine to eleven days of culture. Sample: CD4+ T cells from PBMCs, cultured in vitro. The receptors were gathered from a human donor in good health.

The genes are TRBV21-1 and TRBJ2-7; the D call of TRBD1 is as the table states it, not checked on the DNA. TRBV21-1 is a known pseudogene. The CDR3 contains 18 residues. This CDR3 reads CASSKEVCASLRGYEQYF. CDR3 DNA sequence: TGTGCCAGCAGCAAAGAAGTGTGCGCGTCCTTAAGGGGGTACGAGCAGTACTTC.

This sequence joins TRBV30 and TRBJ2-6; no definite D call. The CDR3 extends over 13 amino acids. Germline V lookup: CDR1 GTSNPN, CDR2 SVGIG (reference sequence). The germline V and J ends were trimmed by 2 bases and 0 bases, with 2 bases remaining between them. In DNA form, the CDR3 reads TGTGCCTGGAGTAGCTCTGGGGCCAACGTCCTGACTTTC. This sequence encodes CAWSSSGANVLTF.

This clone is a singleton in its sample. This sequence joins TRBV3-1 (or the pseudogene TRBV3-2) and TRBJ1-2, with 10 bases that match TRBD1. Losses at the gene ends were 3 bases for V and 8 bases for J; bases not matched to a gene: 3. Germline V gene sequence: CDR1 LGHDT, CDR2 YNNKEL (reference sequence). This CDR3 comprises 13 residues. The CDR3: CASSHGTGVGYTF. Written as DNA, the CDR3 is TGTGCCAGCAGCCACGGGACAGGGGTCGGCTACACCTTC.

The chain employs TRBV19 and TRBJ1-5, with a tentative D call TRBD1 (5 bases). CDR1 and CDR2 from the germline V gene are LNHDA and SQIVND (reference sequence). V shed 7 bases and J shed 15 bases, with 22 bases lying between them. The CDR3 contains 13 residues. The CDR3 here is CASTGDGAISGHF. CDR3 nucleotides: TGTGCCAGTACTGGGGACGGCGCAATCAGCGGGCATTTT.

The genes are TRBV19 and TRBJ2-3; 7 bases line up with TRBD2. Germline-derived CDR1 and CDR2 are LNHDA and SQIVND (reference sequence). This CDR3 contains 14 residues. J gave up 9 bases and V 3 bases, and 9 bases lay outside the gene matches. The CDR3: CASSIGDYPRTQYF. The DNA for the CDR3 is TGTGCCAGTAGTATTGGGGACTATCCCCGGACGCAGTATTTT.

The gene calls are TRBV5-6 and TRBJ2-7, with D possibly matching TRBD2 (5 bases). CDR1 is SGHDT and CDR2 is YYEEEE in the germline V gene. The V end lost 2 bases, the J end lost 0 bases, and 12 bases lay between the germline ends. The CDR3 runs 15 residues. CDR3 in DNA: TGTGCCAGCAGCTTCCGAGGGATGAGCTCCTACGAGCAGTACTTC. It translates to CASSFRGMSSYEQYF.

The V call is TRBV4-3, the J call TRBJ2-1, with 7 bases aligning to TRBD1. Germline V gene lookup returns CDR1 LGHNA and CDR2 YSLEER. CDR3 length equals 15 residues. Trimming at V came to 5 bases and at J to 5 bases, leaving 9 bases not matched to a gene. This chain's CDR3 is CASSNRDRRNNEQFF. The CDR3 DNA reads TGCGCCAGCAGCAACCGGGACAGAAGGAACAATGAGCAGTTCTTC.

The V gene is TRBV2, the J gene TRBJ1-5; 8 bases are a match to TRBD1. CDR3 size: 14 residues. The germline CDR1 and CDR2 sequences are SNHLY and FYNNEI. V lost 3 bases to trimming and J lost 7 bases; unmatched junction nucleotides: 5. This chain's CDR3 is CASSEQGAEQPQHF. CDR3 coding DNA: TGTGCCAGCAGTGAGCAGGGGGCCGAACAGCCCCAGCATTTT.

The chain links TRBV19 to TRBJ2-5; 10 bases align to TRBD1. Germline CDR1 reads LNHDA; CDR2 reads SQIVND (reference sequence). V trimming: 2 bases; J trimming: 5 bases; junction bases outside the gene matches: 8. CDR3 length: 16 amino acids. The CDR3 DNA is TGTGCCAGTAGTATAAACGCCGGACAGGGGGGGGAGACCCAGTACTTC. Amino acids: CASSINAGQGGETQYF.

The genes are TRBV2 and TRBJ2-2, with a weak D call TRBD1 (6 bases). The V end lost 9 bases, the J end lost 8 bases, and 16 bases lay between the germline ends. The CDR3 loop spans 13 amino acids. Germline V CDR1 and CDR2: SNHLY, FYNNEI. As DNA, the CDR3 is TGTGCCAGTGAAACAGGGCTGACTGGGGAGCTGTTTTTT. Translation: CASETGLTGELFF.

CDR3 DNA: TGTGCCAGCAGTTTGCCGGGACTAGGTGGATTCACCGGGGAGCTGTTTTTT. This gives the protein CASSLPGLGGFTGELFF. V gene TRBV28 combines with J gene TRBJ2-2, with 8 positions matching TRBD2. V gave up 3 bases and J gave up 4 bases; unmatched junction bases: 10. This CDR3 has 17 residues. Germline CDR1 and CDR2: MDHEN and SYDVKM.

This chain uses TRBV7-2 with TRBJ2-7; D is perhaps TRBD1 (6 bases). The V gene's germline CDR1 is SGHTA and CDR2 FQGNSA. The length of the CDR3 is 13 residues. Trimming removed 2 bases from V and 5 bases from J, with 10 bases in between. The CDR3 DNA sequence: TGTGCCAGCAGCTTAAGACAGGCCCACGAGCAGTACTTC. Translating gives CASSLRQAHEQYF.

The V gene is TRBV10-3, the J gene TRBJ1-2, with 8 bases fitting TRBD1. The V and J ends lost 4 bases and 2 bases, in that order; junction bases with no gene match: 3. The CDR3 runs 14 residues. The germline V gene has CDR1 ENHRY and CDR2 SYGVKD. The CDR3 spells CAISGTGRNYGYTF. In DNA form, the CDR3 reads TGTGCCATCAGTGGGACAGGGCGGAACTATGGCTACACCTTC.

The rearrangement joins TRBV3-1 (or the pseudogene TRBV3-2) to TRBJ2-2; 13 nucleotides agree with TRBD2. CDR1 is LGHDT and CDR2 is YNNKEL in the germline V gene (reference sequence). The ends lost 4 bases at V and 5 bases at J; junction bases unmatched: 4. The CDR3 is made up of 16 amino acids. The CDR3 loop reads CASSPWTSGSTGELFF. CDR3 in DNA: TGTGCCAGCAGCCCTTGGACTAGCGGGAGTACCGGGGAGCTGTTTTTT.

The chain carries TRBV2 and TRBJ1-2; D unresolved. This CDR3 has 19 amino acids. V gave up 4 bases and J gave up 0 bases, with 24 bases separating them. Germline CDR1 SNHLY, CDR2 FYNNEI. CDR3 sequence (DNA): TGTGCCAGCAGTGTAGCATCACGCAGGAATCTTGGTGCTAACTATGGCTACACCTTC. Translated: CASSVASRRNLGANYGYTF.

This chain connects TRBV6-2 or TRBV6-3 to TRBJ2-5, with D perhaps matching TRBD1 or TRBD2 (6 bases each). The V end lost 7 bases, the J end lost 2 bases, and 14 bases lay between the germline ends. This CDR3 comprises 14 residues. Germline loops: CDR1 MNHEY, CDR2 SVGEGT. The CDR3 sequence: CASTPGGGQETQYF. The CDR3 DNA sequence: TGTGCCAGCACCCCCGGGGGCGGGCAAGAGACCCAGTACTTC.

The J gene is TRBJ1-6, the V gene TRBV6-2 or TRBV6-3; a weak D match, TRBD1 (5 bases). V was pared by 2 bases and J by 9 bases, with 17 bases between. The CDR3 has 16 residues. Germline values: CDR1 MNHEY, CDR2 SVGEGT. As DNA, the CDR3 is TGTGCCAGCAGTTACGACAGTGCTGAACCTAGTTCACCCCTCCACTTT. It translates to CASSYDSAEPSSPLHF.

This chain joins TRBV2 and TRBJ1-3, with D perhaps matching TRBD1 (5 bases). The V end was cut by 5 bases, the J end by 3 bases, with 14 bases between. Germline values: CDR1 SNHLY, CDR2 FYNNEI. The CDR3 spans 15 residues. The CDR3 here is CASSFSRGSGNTIYF. The CDR3 DNA is TGTGCCAGCAGTTTTTCAAGGGGCAGTGGAAACACCATATATTTT.

The chain carries TRBV7-9 and TRBJ1-3; TRBD1 matches at 7 bases. CDR3 length equals 15 residues. CDR1 SEHNR and CDR2 FQNEAQ come from the germline V gene (reference sequence). V was pared by 5 bases and J by 5 bases, with 9 bases of the junction left unmatched. CDR3 nucleotides: TGTGCCAGCAGCCAACCCGGGACAGTAAGAAACACCATATATTTT. This codes for CASSQPGTVRNTIYF. The full variable domain, with the rest looked up from reference TRBV7-9 and TRBJ1-3, is DTGVSQNPRHKITKRGQNVTFRCDPISEHNRLYWYRQTLGQGPEFLTYFQNEAQLEKSRLLSDRFSAERPKGSFSTLEIQRTEQGDSAMYLCASSQPGTVRNTIYFGEGSWLTVV.